This T cell receptor beta chain was sequenced during a study of T cell changes during pregnancy in multiple sclerosis. Germline values: CDR1 LNHNV, CDR2 YYDKDF (reference sequence). The CDR3 totals 18 residues. V gave up 0 bases and J gave up 4 bases; unmatched junction bases: 11. TCRdb keeps only in-frame clones here, not all; method: immunoSEQ multiplex PCR. The sample lists over 70,000 clones; roughly nine tenths were seen once. The genes are TRBV15 and TRBJ2-1; 8 bases are shared with TRBD2. This TCR was sampled from a female donor in good health, enrolled as a control in a pregnancy study. The sequences come from peripheral blood, collected in the first trimester of pregnancy. The chain's CDR3 is CATSRDSKASGLYNEQFF. DNA of the CDR3: TGTGCCACCAGCAGAGATTCGAAGGCTAGCGGGTTGTACAATGAGCAGTTCTTC.